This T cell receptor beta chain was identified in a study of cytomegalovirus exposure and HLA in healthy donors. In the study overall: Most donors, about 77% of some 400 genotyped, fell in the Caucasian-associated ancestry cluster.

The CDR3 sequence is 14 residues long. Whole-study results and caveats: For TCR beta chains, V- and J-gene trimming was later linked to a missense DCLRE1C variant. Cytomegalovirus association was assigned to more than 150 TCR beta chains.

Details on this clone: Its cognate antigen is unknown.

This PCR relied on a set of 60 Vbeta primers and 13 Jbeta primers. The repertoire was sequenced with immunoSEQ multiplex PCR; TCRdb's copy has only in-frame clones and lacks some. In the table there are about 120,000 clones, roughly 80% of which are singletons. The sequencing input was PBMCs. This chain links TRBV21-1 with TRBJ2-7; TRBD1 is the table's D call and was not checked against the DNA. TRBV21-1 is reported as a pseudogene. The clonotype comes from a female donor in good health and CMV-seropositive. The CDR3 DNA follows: TGTGCCAGCAGGCGACAGGGGGCAGGTCGCGAGCAGTACTTC. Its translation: CASRRQGAGREQYF.